What follows are 25 T cell receptor beta chains derived from one specimen sequenced in a study of T cells in Graves' hyperthyroidism and ophthalmopathy (dated 2019 in TCRdb). The library relied on multiplex PCR. Sequencing was carried out with an Illumina HiSeq 2000. Amplification of TCR beta CDR3 regions was carried out from RNA transcripts. For the first round of RT-PCR on the TCR CDR3, the HTBI primer set was used together with the Qiagen OneStep RT-PCR kit. The public reads were quality trimmed at Q25 with fastp and then assembled into clones with MiXCR by TCRdb, keeping productive beta chains. Each CDR3 protein appears once, grouped with its most common genes and DNA. The sample table records about 290,000 distinct CDR3 sequences; about a sixth of these occur just once. The top ten hold about 51% of the sample. Sample: blood. The source is a woman aged 55-75 years with Graves' ophthalmopathy.

This clonotype was seen at least ten times. The rearrangement links TRBV18 to TRBJ1-1; maybe TRBD1 (5 bases). Germline V gives CDR1 KGHSH, CDR2 LQKENI. The CDR3 is 15 amino acids. V was cut by 5 bases and J by 3 bases, with 16 bases left in between. CDR3 protein: CASSFGQGGYTEAFF. The CDR3 coding sequence is TGTGCCAGCTCATTCGGACAAGGAGGGTACACTGAAGCTTTCTTT.

This clonotype was seen ten or more times. The chain combines TRBV10-3 with TRBJ2-3; D call uncertain. CDR1 and CDR2 (germline): ENHRY, SYGVKD. The CDR3 has 12 amino acids. V lost 2 bases and J lost 2, with 2 bases in between. In DNA form, the CDR3 reads TGTGCCATCAGTGAGGACACAGATACGCAGTATTTT. Translation: CAISEDTDTQYF.

The genes are TRBV5-1 and TRBJ2-7, with a tentative D call TRBD2 (5 bases). V dropped 4 bases and J dropped 5 bases, with 16 bases sitting between them. Germline assignment: CDR1 SGHRS and CDR2 YFSETQ. The CDR3 sequence is 14 residues long. The CDR3 region has the DNA TGCGCCAGCAGCCCCGGAGGTGTGGGAGACGAGCAGTACTTC. This codes for CASSPGGVGDEQYF.

The V gene is TRBV7-2, the J gene TRBJ1-5; D gene uncertain. Trimming took 9 bases from V and 9 from J, leaving 18 bases between them. This CDR3 contains 13 residues. CDR1 and CDR2 (germline): SGHTA, FQGNSA. The CDR3 reads CASSSVKLTPQHF. Here the CDR3 DNA reads TGTGCCAGTAGTTCCGTTAAACTGACGCCCCAGCATTTT.

This clonotype was counted at least ten times. The chain combines TRBV5-1 with TRBJ1-2, with no clear D. Germline V CDR1 and CDR2: SGHRS, YFSETQ. This CDR3 is 13 amino acids long. V was pared by 0 bases and J by 6 bases, with 9 bases between. CDR3 region: CASSLDILDGYTF. The CDR3 coding sequence is TGCGCCAGCAGCTTGGACATCCTCGATGGCTACACCTTC.

On this clonotype: At one of its ends the junction is not consistent with the germline gene, which may arise from a read error. The chain is built from TRBV11-3 and TRBJ2-5; D remains unclear. Per germline, CDR1 SGHNT and CDR2 YENEEA. This CDR3 is 13 amino acids long. CDR3 sequence (DNA): TGTGCCAGCAGCCTAGTAAAGGGAAAGACCCAGCACTTC. Protein: CASSLVKGKTQHF.

V usage is TRBV27 and J usage is TRBJ2-2; either TRBD1 or TRBD2 may supply D (5 bases each). Trimming left V 10 bases short and J 4 bases short, with 13 bases between. Per the germline V gene, CDR1 is MNHEY and CDR2 is SMNVEV (reference sequence). CDR3 size: 13 residues. In DNA form, the CDR3 reads TGTGCCACCCGAGGGGTCACCACCGGGGAGCTGTTTTTT. As protein: CATRGVTTGELFF.

This clonotype has at least ten counts. This chain links TRBV2 with TRBJ1-1; D ambiguous. V gave up 0 bases and J gave up 2 bases, with 13 bases separating them. The CDR3 length is 16 residues. Germline V gene sequence: CDR1 SNHLY, CDR2 FYNNEI. In DNA form, the CDR3 reads TGTGCCAGCAGTGAAGCGAGGGTTCTAAGCAACACTGAAGCTTTCTTT. This translates into CASSEARVLSNTEAFF.

On this clonotype: Since a much larger clone is just one base distant, this may be a read error. The chain carries TRBV3-1 and TRBJ1-4, with D possibly matching TRBD1 (6 bases). The germline V gene has CDR1 LGHDT and CDR2 YNNKEL (reference sequence). The CDR3 runs 15 residues. The CDR3 nucleotides are TGTGCCAGCAGTGACGTCAGGGGACTTAATGAAGAACTGTTTTTT. The encoded protein is CASSDVRGLNEELFF.

This clonotype was observed a few times. J is TRBJ1-2 and V is TRBV28; 7 positions match TRBD1. This CDR3 contains 15 residues. With 5 bases clipped from V and 0 bases from J, the junction kept 6 bases outside the gene matches. From germline, CDR1 is MDHEN and CDR2 SYDVKM. CDR3 residues: CASSPWDSTNYGYTF. CDR3 coding DNA: TGTGCCAGCAGTCCCTGGGACAGTACTAACTATGGCTACACCTTC.

This clonotype was detected a few times. This chain joins TRBV12-3 or TRBV12-4 and TRBJ1-5; D is unresolved. The CDR3 is made up of 12 amino acids. Trimming stripped 4 bases from V and 6 bases from J, with 7 bases between. As DNA, the CDR3 is TGTGCCAGCAGTTCCCTGGGTCAGCCCCAGCATTTT. Protein product: CASSSLGQPQHF.

For this clonotype: It may be a read error: a sequence one base away is much more abundant. V usage is TRBV7-7 and J usage is TRBJ2-1; no firm D call. The J call is uncertain, as TRBJ2-7 better fits the DNA end. This CDR3 spans 13 amino acids. Germline V gives CDR1 SSHAT, CDR2 FNYEAQ (reference sequence). The CDR3 DNA is TGTGCCAGCAGCTTGGAAAACTACAATGAGCAGTACTTC. It codes for CASSLENYNEQYF.

The chain carries TRBV19 and TRBJ1-5; the match to TRBD1 covers 8 bases. CDR3 length equals 15 residues. Unmatched junction bases numbered 7, after V lost 3 bases and J lost 6 bases. Germline loops: CDR1 LNHDA, CDR2 SQIVND (reference sequence). CDR3 in amino acids: CASSIEGQGAQPQHF. CDR3 in DNA: TGTGCCAGTAGTATCGAAGGACAGGGTGCTCAGCCCCAGCATTTT. The whole variable domain, filled in from reference TRBV19 and TRBJ1-5, reads DGGITQSPKYLFRKEGQNVTLSCEQNLNHDAMYWYRQDPGQGLRLIYYSQIVNDFQKGDIAEGYSVSREKKESFPLTVTSAQKNPTAFYLCASSIEGQGAQPQHFGDGTRLSIL.

This clonotype was recorded at least ten times. The chain recombines TRBV28 with TRBJ2-3; D is perhaps TRBD1 or TRBD2 (6 bases each). Deletions cut 3 bases from V and 5 bases from J, with 18 bases between. This CDR3 is 16 amino acids long. The germline gives CDR1 MDHEN, CDR2 SYDVKM. The CDR3 DNA reads as TGTGCCAGCAGTTTTTTCCCCCCTAGGGGGGTAGATACGCAGTATTTT. Its protein product is CASSFFPPRGVDTQYF.

The chain joins TRBV28 to TRBJ1-2, with D possibly TRBD1 on 5 matching bases. V lost 5 bases, J lost 3 bases, and 10 bases lay in between. This CDR3 contains 13 residues. Germline lookup yields CDR1 MDHEN and CDR2 SYDVKM. CDR3 nucleotide sequence: TGTGCCAGCAGTCGTGGGGGTTACTATGGCTACACCTTC. It translates to CASSRGGYYGYTF.

The chain links TRBV18 to TRBJ2-7; weak D call: TRBD1 (5 bases). V was trimmed by 2 bases and J by 2 bases, leaving 10 bases between them. Looked up from germline, CDR1 is KGHSH and CDR2 is LQKENI. This CDR3 has 14 residues. The DNA of the CDR3 is TGTGCCAGCTCACCAATGAGACAGCCCTACGAGCAGTACTTC. Amino acid sequence: CASSPMRQPYEQYF.

This clonotype was observed many times. The chain uses TRBV10-3 and TRBJ1-1; TRBD1 aligns across 10 bases. The CDR3 is 12 amino acids. CDR1 ENHRY and CDR2 SYGVKD come from the germline V gene. V dropped 8 bases and J dropped 5; count of bases not matched to a gene: 2. CDR3 amino acids: CAIWTGGTEAFF. The CDR3 region has the DNA TGTGCCATCTGGACAGGGGGTACTGAAGCTTTCTTT.

In its sample, this clonotype was seen many times. This chain links TRBV7-6 with TRBJ2-7; TRBD2 matches at 8 bases. Germline V gene data show CDR1 as SGHVS and CDR2 as FNYEAQ. Unmatched junction bases numbered 10, after V lost 5 bases and J lost 1 base. The CDR3 consists of 16 residues. CDR3: CASSPRGGGQSYEQYF. The CDR3, as DNA: TGTGCCAGCAGCCCCAGAGGCGGGGGGCAATCCTACGAGCAGTACTTC.

In this sample, this clonotype turned up many times. The gene calls are TRBV18 and TRBJ1-5, with no clear D. Germline V CDR1 and CDR2: KGHSH, LQKENI. Trimming cost V 0 bases and J 7 bases, with 7 bases left between them. CDR3 length: 13 residues. Here the CDR3 reads CASSPPDSQPQHF. DNA of the CDR3: TGTGCCAGCTCACCACCGGACTCCCAGCCCCAGCATTTT. Drawing the rest from reference TRBV18 and TRBJ1-5, the complete variable domain is NAGVMQNPRHLVRRRGQEARLRCSPMKGHSHVYWYRQLPEEGLKFMVYLQKENIIDESGMPKERFSAEFPKEGPSILRIQQVVRGDSAAYFCASSPPDSQPQHFGDGTRLSIL.

This clonotype appeared many times. This chain connects TRBV6-1 to TRBJ2-1; tentative D call: TRBD2 (5 bases). The CDR3 extends over 15 amino acids. V gave up 8 bases and J gave up 0 bases, with 14 bases separating them. Germline loops: CDR1 MNHNS, CDR2 SASEGT. The CDR3 DNA sequence: TGTGCCAGCCGTATCCGGGATGACTCCTACAATGAGCAGTTCTTC. As protein: CASRIRDDSYNEQFF.

This clonotype was detected ten times or more. The CDR3 bases are TGTGCCAGCAGTCTAACGGGGGCGCGGTTCTACACCTTC. Amino acids: CASSLTGARFYTF. V gene TRBV28 combines with J gene TRBJ1-2; tentative D call: TRBD1 (6 bases). With 5 bases removed from V and 10 bases from J, the gap between germline ends came to 17 bases. CDR1 is MDHEN, CDR2 SYDVKM, per germline. The CDR3 spans 13 residues.

V gene TRBV5-1 combines with J gene TRBJ2-2; D is possibly TRBD1 or TRBD2 (6 bases each). Trimming pared 2 bases from V and 6 bases from J, leaving 11 bases between. The germline V gene encodes CDR1 SGHRS and CDR2 YFSETQ. The CDR3 sequence is 14 residues long. The CDR3 loop reads CASSFGGLPGELFF. In DNA form, the CDR3 reads TGCGCCAGCAGCTTTGGGGGGCTCCCCGGGGAGCTGTTTTTT. Together with reference TRBV5-1 and TRBJ2-2, the CDR3 gives the full variable domain: KAGVTQTPRYLIKTRGQQVTLSCSPISGHRSVSWYQQTPGQGLQFLFEYFSETQRNKGNFPGRFSGRQFSNSRSEMNVSTLELGDSALYLCASSFGGLPGELFFGEGSRLTVL.

This clonotype was seen many times. This rearrangement joins TRBV20-1 to TRBJ2-3; D ambiguous. CDR3 size: 10 residues. In germline, CDR1 is DFQATT, CDR2 SNEGSKA (reference sequence). Trimming stripped 6 bases from V and 9 bases from J, with 10 bases between. The CDR3 DNA reads as TGCAGTGCCCACTTTGGAACGCAGTATTTT. This encodes CSAHFGTQYF.

This clonotype was counted ten times or more. This chain joins TRBV2 and TRBJ2-7; TRBD1 aligns across 9 bases. The CDR3 spans 15 residues. V shed 6 bases and J 3 bases; nucleotides not matched to a gene: 9. Germline CDR1 is SNHLY and CDR2 is FYNNEI. CDR3 sequence (DNA): TGTGCCAGCAGGAAAAGGACAGGGGATGTCTACGAGCAGTACTTC. As protein: CASRKRTGDVYEQYF.

This clonotype was observed many times. The gene calls are TRBV6-1 and TRBJ1-5, with no clear D. Trimming took off 1 base at V and 4 bases at J, with 11 bases between the two ends. Germline V gives CDR1 MNHNS, CDR2 SASEGT. This CDR3 is built from 15 residues. The CDR3 loop is CASSEGSYRNQPQHF. As DNA, the CDR3 is TGTGCCAGCAGTGAAGGTTCATACAGAAATCAGCCCCAGCATTTT.